These T cell receptor beta chains were read from a single sample in a study of cytomegalovirus exposure and HLA in healthy donors. TCRdb's copy holds only in-frame clones and misses some; the assay was immunoSEQ multiplex PCR. This table holds 150,000 to 200,000 clones, over 70% found once. The sample consisted of PBMCs. These receptors came from a male donor in good health and CMV-seronegative. Both conserved end residues are trimmed from each CDR3.

j_call,v_call,cdr3_aa
TRBJ2-3,TRBV6-1,ASNLPSPTDTQY
TRBJ1-3,TRBV28,ASSLRQSGNTIY
TRBJ1-2,TRBV19,ASSIEGAGGYT
TRBJ2-3,TRBV25-1,ASSATSTDTQY
TRBJ1-5,TRBV28,ASSFGGRQIYSSNQPQH
-,TRBV28,ASSSNSGTGVWYEQY
TRBJ1-2,TRBV30,AFLGGVGYGYT
TRBJ1-5,TRBV20-1,SAPRQGLRV
TRBJ2-1,TRBV6-1,ASRGGSSYNEQF
TRBJ1-1,TRBV19,ASSIDRRSNTEAF
TRBJ2-7,TRBV19,ASSIATGGYEQY
TRBJ1-1,TRBV29-1,SVEKGK
TRBJ2-7,TRBV18,ASSLTEGEQY
TRBJ2-1,TRBV9,ASSVGGGAYNEQF
TRBJ2-3,TRBV2,ASGRQRRLTDTQY
TRBJ2-7,TRBV2,ASSLTPGHGSYEQY
TRBJ1-2,TRBV4-3,ASNTGGGSSYT
TRBJ1-2,TRBV6-5,ASSTIPGHIYGYT
TRBJ2-1,TRBV7-6,ASSLVALAGGNEQF
TRBJ2-1,TRBV30,AWSSLDRGSYNEQF
TRBJ2-5,TRBV7-4,ASSLVRQETQY
TRBJ1-3,TRBV9,ASSGGGSGNTIY
TRBJ2-4,TRBV7-9,ASSLFIENIQY
TRBJ1-5,TRBV6-5,ASNTGDQPQH
TRBJ1-1,TRBV5-6,ASSPKDRNTEAF
TRBJ2-7,TRBV28,ASSSEAGGFSYEQY
TRBJ2-1,TRBV7-9,ASSLVGGADEQF
TRBJ2-3,TRBV12-5,ASGLTPGNSQY
TRBJ2-6,TRBV5-1,ASTPRGGANVLT
TRBJ2-7,TRBV28,ASSLVGKSYEQY
TRBJ2-5,TRBV4-1,ASSQGGLTYQETQY
TRBJ1-3,TRBV30,AWLPGQGAGNTIY
TRBJ2-1,TRBV27,ASSPRLEGHEQF
TRBJ2-3,TRBV6-1,ASSSRQGLTDTQY
TRBJ1-2,TRBV25-1,ASSPYHRGDYGYT
TRBJ1-4,TRBV19,ASSHRGRVKEKLF
TRBJ2-3,TRBV19,ASSIIAGGLTDTQY
TRBJ2-5,TRBV5-6,ASSPGGETQY
TRBJ1-1,TRBV5-1,ASRRTGPTEAF
TRBJ1-5,TRBV11-2,ASSYAGQYSNQPQH
TRBJ1-5,TRBV15,ATSREHPGISRGYNQPQH
TRBJ1-4,TRBV6-1,ASSESGSFNEKLF
TRBJ2-3,TRBV7-2,ASSQPVTDTQY
TRBJ2-5,TRBV7-6,ASSGAGETQY
TRBJ1-5,TRBV28,ASSPDSPSNQPQH
TRBJ1-6,TRBV25-1,ASSAPQGASSPLH
TRBJ2-2,TRBV9,ASSPITGNTGELF
TRBJ2-7,TRBV6-6,ASSKSVSYEQY
TRBJ1-5,TRBV27,ASSLGSYNQPQH
TRBJ2-3,TRBV28,ASCKGLESTDTQY
TRBJ2-2,TRBV19,ASRRGPNTGELF
TRBJ1-5,TRBV2,ASRGQGAMPQH
TRBJ2-3,TRBV30,AWSGSGTYYLDTQY
TRBJ2-1,TRBV25-1,ASSGTSTHNEQF
TRBJ1-1,TRBV5-5,ASSLRSPSTEAF
TRBJ2-7,TRBV10-3,AIQKGQGSYEQY
TRBJ2-7,TRBV15,ATSRDLSASGTLYEQY